The TCR beta chain described here comes from a study of OX40 agonist ivuxolimab in advanced cancers. Study as a whole: Of the participants, approximately 38% had some prior anti-PD-1, anti-PD-L1 or anti-CTLA-4 therapy, which was allowed.

Study-wide points: The study found that CD8+ T cells averaged more expanded clones than CD4+. Also showing low normalized T-cell clonal expansion were some of the nonresponders.

The ends lost 0 bases at V and 7 bases at J; junction bases unmatched: 8. The CDR3 is made up of 16 amino acids. The germline V gene has CDR1 SGHNT and CDR2 YENEEA. Assay used: immunoSEQ multiplex PCR; TCRdb lists only in-frame clones, some missing. This table has more than 1,000 clones, around three quarters appearing once. This clone was seen a few times. Its cognate antigen is unknown. The origin of this receptor is an adult with an advanced solid tumor such as melanoma, head and neck, liver or kidney cancer. This rearrangement joins TRBV11-3 to TRBJ2-3; 9 bases are a match to TRBD2. Sampling took place in a trial of the OX40 agonist ivuxolimab. The CDR3 coding sequence is TGTGCCAGCAGCTTAGACGGTGCGGGGGGGCTTAATACGCAGTATTTT. Its protein is CASSLDGAGGLNTQYF. Full variable domain (missing parts from reference TRBV11-3 and TRBJ2-3): EAGVVQSPRYKIIEKKQPVAFWCNPISGHNTLYWYLQNLGQGPELLIRYENEEAVDDSQLPKDRFSAERLKGVDSTLKIQPAELGDSAVYLCASSLDGAGGLNTQYFGPGTRLTVL.